These 20 T cell receptor beta chains were sequenced from one sample in a study of identical twins. TCRdb reprocessed the 5' RACE reads with MiXCR, giving one entry per CDR3 protein. This table has approximately 1.8 million distinct CDR3 sequences, under 35% appearing once. The sample consisted of cord blood. These receptors originate from a newborn girl in good health.

This clonotype was counted between two and nine times. A much bigger clone sits one base away, suggesting this may be a read error. The rearrangement links TRBV5-1 to TRBJ1-6; 7 bases align to TRBD1. The ends lost 3 bases at V and 0 bases at J; junction bases unmatched: 3. Looked up from germline, CDR1 is SGHRS and CDR2 is YFSETQ. This CDR3 has 16 residues. The CDR3 here is CASSWGQSSYNSPLHF. The CDR3 DNA follows: TGCGCCAGCAGCTGGGGACAGAGCTCCTATAATTCACCCCTCCACTTT.

The genes are TRBV9 and TRBJ2-3, with 14 bases matching TRBD2. The CDR3 sequence is 16 residues long. The germline V gene has CDR1 SGDLS and CDR2 YYNGEE. V trimming: 3 bases; J trimming: 5 bases; junction bases outside the gene matches: 5. The CDR3 DNA is TGTGCCAGCAGCGCTGCCGGGACTAGCGGGAGAGATACGCAGTATTTT. Its translation: CASSAAGTSGRDTQYF.

This chain's CDR3 is CASSQAGDGPYEQYF. The DNA for the CDR3 is TGTGCCAGCAGCCAAGCAGGGGATGGGCCCTACGAGCAGTACTTC. V gene TRBV14 combines with J gene TRBJ2-7, with TRBD1 as a possible D gene (6 bases). CDR1 is SGHDN and CDR2 is FVKESK in the germline V gene. The CDR3 totals 15 residues. The V gene lost 1 base and the J gene lost 2 bases, with 12 bases spanning the gap. The full variable domain, in which reference TRBV14 and TRBJ2-7 provide the parts outside the CDR3, is EAGVTQFPSHSVIEKGQTVTLRCDPISGHDNLYWYRRVMGKEIKFLLHFVKESKQDESGMPNNRFLAERTGGTYSTLKVQPAELEDSGVYFCASSQAGDGPYEQYFGPGTRLTVT.

The rearrangement links TRBV4-1 to TRBJ2-7; D possibly corresponds to TRBD2 (6 bases). Trimming pared 3 bases from V and 6 bases from J, leaving 15 bases between. The CDR3 is made up of 14 amino acids. Germline lookup yields CDR1 MGHRA and CDR2 YSYEKL. CDR3 amino acids: CASSHPGVSREQYF. The DNA of the CDR3 is TGCGCCAGCAGCCACCCGGGAGTTTCGCGCGAGCAGTACTTC.

This chain joins TRBV20-1 and TRBJ1-1, with TRBD1 matching 8 bases. The germline gives CDR1 DFQATT, CDR2 SNEGSKA (reference sequence). CDR3 length: 17 residues. With V trimmed by 5 bases and J by 10 bases, 24 bases remained unmatched. CDR3 loop: CSAVSGQGKLRAEGAFF. The CDR3 DNA follows: TGCAGTGCTGTCTCTGGACAGGGCAAGCTGAGGGCTGAGGGAGCTTTCTTT.

A remark on this clonotype: The germline gene is not matched at one end of the junction; a read error may be the cause. The V and J genes are TRBV3-1 and TRBJ1-6; D remains unclear. The CDR3 totals 15 residues. In germline, CDR1 is LGHDT, CDR2 YNNKEL (reference sequence). CDR3: CASSQDGAQNSPPHF. In nucleotides, the CDR3 is TGTGCCAGCAGCCAAGATGGAGCTCAGAATTCACCCCCCCACTTT. The variable domain in full, completed from reference TRBV3-1 and TRBJ1-6, reads DTAVSQTPKYLVTQMGNDKSIKCEQNLGHDTMYWYKQDSKKFLKIMFSYNNKELIINETVPNRFSPKSPDKAHLNLHINSLELGDSAVYFCASSQDGAQNSPPHFGNGTRLTVT.

This clonotype was seen at least ten times. The chain links TRBV28 to TRBJ2-3; TRBD2 aligns across 12 bases. The germline CDR1 and CDR2 sequences are MDHEN and SYDVKM. The V and J ends lost 6 bases and 1 base, in that order; junction bases with no gene match: 5. CDR3 length equals 16 residues. In DNA, the CDR3 is TGTGCCAGCAGCTACCTAGCGGGAGGGGGCACAGATACGCAGTATTTT. It codes for CASSYLAGGGTDTQYF.

This clonotype was counted ten times or more. V is TRBV15 and J is TRBJ1-5; no firm D call. The length of the CDR3 is 13 residues. The V end lost 6 bases, the J end lost 11 bases, and 17 bases lay between the germline ends. Germline V gives CDR1 LNHNV, CDR2 YYDKDF (reference sequence). CDR3 protein: CATRADTLGTQHF. The CDR3 nucleotides read TGTGCCACCAGAGCGGATACCTTAGGGACCCAGCATTTT.

Of note for this clonotype: Compared with germline, one end of the junction differs, possibly owing to a read error. Here the CDR3 reads CASSLAGGGQGTQYF. CDR3 bases: TGTGCCAGCAGTTTAGCAGGCGGGGGGCAAGGGACCCAGTACTTC. The rearrangement uses TRBV12-3 or TRBV12-4 and TRBJ2-7; 8 bases agree with TRBD2. The end of the DNA fits TRBJ2-5 better, so the J call may be wrong. This CDR3 is built from 15 residues.

The genes are TRBV4-2 and TRBJ2-1; D might be TRBD2 (7 bases). Germline assignment: CDR1 LGHNA and CDR2 YNFKEQ. V dropped 4 bases and J dropped 4 bases, with 14 bases sitting between them. This CDR3 is built from 15 residues. The DNA for the CDR3 is TGTGCCAGCAGCCCGACGGGGGGCACGTACAATGAGCAGTTCTTC. Protein sequence: CASSPTGGTYNEQFF.

There are a few counts of this clonotype. This chain connects TRBV12-3 or TRBV12-4 to TRBJ1-1; D unresolved. The CDR3 runs 13 residues. Trimming cost V 7 bases and J 0 bases, with 9 bases left between them. CDR3 coding DNA: TGTGCCAGCATGGCAGCCCTGAACACTGAAGCTTTCTTT. It codes for CASMAALNTEAFF.

This clonotype was detected a few times. The J gene is TRBJ2-7, the V gene TRBV7-2; TRBD1 or TRBD2 may be the D gene (5 bases each). This CDR3 contains 15 residues. Germline V gene data show CDR1 as SGHTA and CDR2 as FQGNSA. The V gene lost 1 base and the J gene lost 0 bases, with 10 bases spanning the gap. The CDR3 nucleotides are TGTGCCAGCAGCTTAGGAGGGGCAGACTCCTACGAGCAGTACTTC. The encoded protein is CASSLGGADSYEQYF.

The V and J genes are TRBV12-3 or TRBV12-4 and TRBJ2-7; 8 bases are a match to TRBD1. V was pared by 6 bases and J by 3 bases, with 16 bases of the junction left unmatched. The CDR3 length is 17 residues. CDR3 coding DNA: TGTGCCAGCAGCTATCGGACAGGGAAGATTGGGAACTACGAGCAGTACTTC. Its translation is CASSYRTGKIGNYEQYF.

This clonotype was found many times. This sequence joins TRBV24-1 and TRBJ2-3, with D unresolved. Germline CDR1 and CDR2: KGHDR and SFDVKD. Trimming cost V 10 bases and J 2 bases, with 12 bases left between them. This CDR3 contains 13 residues. CDR3 region: CATLEPHTDTQYF. CDR3 sequence (DNA): TGTGCCACGCTCGAACCCCACACAGATACGCAGTATTTT.

This clonotype was counted a few times. The V and J genes are TRBV11-2 and TRBJ2-1; TRBD1 agrees at 7 bases. This CDR3 is 13 amino acids long. The trim removed 3 bases at V and 5 bases at J, leaving 1 base unmatched. CDR1 is SGHAT and CDR2 is FQNNGV in the germline V gene. The CDR3 bases are TGTGCCAGCAGCTTTACAGGGGACAATGAGCAGTTCTTC. This sequence encodes CASSFTGDNEQFF.

The rearrangement uses TRBV7-6 and TRBJ2-1; 7 bases line up with TRBD2. This CDR3 has 17 residues. Germline trimming cut 1 base from V and 4 bases from J; bases unmatched to any gene: 10. Germline assignment: CDR1 SGHVS and CDR2 FNYEAQ. The CDR3 is CASSLGGQGLPYNEQFF. The DNA of the CDR3 is TGTGCCAGCAGCTTAGGTGGTCAGGGACTACCGTACAATGAGCAGTTCTTC. The variable domain in full, completed from reference TRBV7-6 and TRBJ2-1, reads GAGVSQSPRYKVTKRGQDVALRCDPISGHVSLYWYRQALGQGPEFLTYFNYEAQQDKSGLPNDRFSAERPEGSISTLTIQRTEQRDSAMYRCASSLGGQGLPYNEQFFGPGTRLTVL.

This clonotype was observed a few times. The genes are TRBV27 and TRBJ2-3, with D possibly being TRBD1 (6 bases). This CDR3 spans 14 amino acids. V lost 2 bases to trimming and J lost 4 bases, with 10 bases between them. The germline CDR1 and CDR2 sequences are MNHEY and SMNVEV (reference sequence). The CDR3 nucleotides are TGTGCCAGCAGTTTAAATGGGGGCGCAGATACGCAGTATTTT. This sequence encodes CASSLNGGADTQYF.

This CDR3 is CAISEGTASGYEQYF. DNA of the CDR3: TGTGCCATCAGTGAGGGGACAGCCTCGGGTTACGAGCAGTACTTC. The V and J genes are TRBV10-3 and TRBJ2-7; 7 nucleotides align to TRBD1. This CDR3 contains 15 residues. Germline V gene sequence: CDR1 ENHRY, CDR2 SYGVKD. V lost 2 bases, J lost 4 bases, and 8 bases stayed unmatched.

V usage is TRBV2 and J usage is TRBJ2-1, with 8 nucleotides matching TRBD2. Unmatched junction bases numbered 18, after V lost 5 bases and J lost 12 bases. CDR1 and CDR2 (germline): SNHLY, FYNNEI. The CDR3 has 16 residues. The DNA of the CDR3 is TGTGCCAGCAGTCCGCCCACAGCGGGGGATCCCCTTGGGCAGTTCTTC. Encoded protein: CASSPPTAGDPLGQFF.

This chain connects TRBV6-5 to TRBJ1-4; 9 bases line up with TRBD1. CDR3 size: 14 residues. The germline gives CDR1 MNHEY, CDR2 SVGAGI. The ends lost 6 bases at V and 8 bases at J; junction bases unmatched: 7. The DNA of the CDR3 is TGTGCCAGCAGGACGACAGGGGGGAAGGAAAAACTGTTTTTT. Amino acids: CASRTTGGKEKLFF.